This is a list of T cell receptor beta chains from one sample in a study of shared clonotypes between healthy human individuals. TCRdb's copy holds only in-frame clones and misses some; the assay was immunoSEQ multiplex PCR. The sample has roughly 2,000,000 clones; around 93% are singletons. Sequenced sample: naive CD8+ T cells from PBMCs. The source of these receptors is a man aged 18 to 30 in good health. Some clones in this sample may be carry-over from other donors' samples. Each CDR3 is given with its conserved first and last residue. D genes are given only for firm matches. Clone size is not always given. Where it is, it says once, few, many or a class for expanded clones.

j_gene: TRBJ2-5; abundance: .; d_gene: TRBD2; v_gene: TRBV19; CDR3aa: CASSRTSGRTGETQYF; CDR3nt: TGTGCCAGTAGTCGGACTAGCGGGAGGACGGGGGAGACCCAGTACTTC
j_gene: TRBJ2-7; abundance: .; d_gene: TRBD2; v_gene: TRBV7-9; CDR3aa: CASSLEGVLAGVTYEQYF; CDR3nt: TGTGCCAGCAGCTTAGAGGGGGTGCTAGCGGGAGTTACCTACGAGCAGTACTTC
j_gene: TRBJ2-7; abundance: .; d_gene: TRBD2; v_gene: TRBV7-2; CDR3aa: CASSLPSGTIYEQYF; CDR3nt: TGTGCCAGCAGCTTACCTAGCGGGACCATCTACGAGCAGTACTTC
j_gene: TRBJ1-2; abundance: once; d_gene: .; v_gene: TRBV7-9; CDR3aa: CASSLSSFYGYTF; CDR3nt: TGTGCCAGCAGCTTAAGCAGTTTCTATGGCTACACCTTC
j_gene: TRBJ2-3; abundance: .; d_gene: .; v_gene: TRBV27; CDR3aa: CASSLRQLDTDTQYF; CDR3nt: TGTGCCAGCAGTTTAAGACAGCTAGACACAGATACGCAGTATTTT
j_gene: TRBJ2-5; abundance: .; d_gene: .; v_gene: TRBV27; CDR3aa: CASSLWAPQETQYF; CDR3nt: TGTGCCAGCAGTTTATGGGCCCCCCAAGAGACCCAGTACTTC
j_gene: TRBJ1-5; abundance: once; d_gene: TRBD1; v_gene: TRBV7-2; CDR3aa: CASSRSGQPSNQPQHF; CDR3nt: TGTGCCAGCAGCCGATCGGGACAGCCTAGCAATCAGCCCCAGCATTTT
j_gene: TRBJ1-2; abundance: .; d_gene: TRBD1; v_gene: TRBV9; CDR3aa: CASSVGLGGAYGYTF; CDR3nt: TGTGCCAGCAGCGTAGGATTAGGGGGCGCTTATGGCTACACCTTC
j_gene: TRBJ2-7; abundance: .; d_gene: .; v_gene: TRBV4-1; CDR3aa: CASSQDLGGEQYF; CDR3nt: TGCGCCAGCAGCCAAGATTTAGGCGGCGAGCAGTACTTC
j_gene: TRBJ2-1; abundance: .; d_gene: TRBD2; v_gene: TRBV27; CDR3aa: CASSSRLAGDFNEQFF; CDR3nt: TGTGCCAGCAGTTCAAGACTAGCGGGAGATTTCAATGAGCAGTTCTTC
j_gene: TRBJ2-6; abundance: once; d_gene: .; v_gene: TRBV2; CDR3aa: CASSGRELGANVLTF; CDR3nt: TGTGCCAGCAGTGGCAGGGAGCTCGGGGCCAACGTCCTGACTTTC
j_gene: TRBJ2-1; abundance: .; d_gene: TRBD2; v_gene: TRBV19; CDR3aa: CASSPGRVSYNEQFF; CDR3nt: TGTGCCAGTAGTCCAGGGAGGGTCTCCTACAATGAGCAGTTCTTC
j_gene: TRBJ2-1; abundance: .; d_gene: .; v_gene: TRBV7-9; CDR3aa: CASSLGGLGNEQFF; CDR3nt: TGTGCCAGCAGCTTAGGCGGTTTGGGCAATGAGCAGTTCTTC
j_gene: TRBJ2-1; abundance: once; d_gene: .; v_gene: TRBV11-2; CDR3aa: CASSLDRYIGGYNEQFF; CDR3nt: TGTGCCAGCAGCTTAGACCGTTACATAGGTGGCTACAATGAGCAGTTCTTC
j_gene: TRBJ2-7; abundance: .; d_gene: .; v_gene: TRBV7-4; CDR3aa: CASSSTEGCHEQYF; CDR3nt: TGTGCCAGCAGCTCCACGGAGGGGTGCCACGAGCAGTACTTC
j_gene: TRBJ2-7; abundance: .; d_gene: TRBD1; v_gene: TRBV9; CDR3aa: CASSPGTGVSEQYF; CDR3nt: TGTGCCAGCAGCCCCGGGACAGGGGTGAGTGAGCAGTACTTC
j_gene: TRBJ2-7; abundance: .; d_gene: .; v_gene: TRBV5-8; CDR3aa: CASSLDVGLEQYF; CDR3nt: TGTGCCAGCAGCTTGGACGTCGGACTCGAGCAGTACTTC
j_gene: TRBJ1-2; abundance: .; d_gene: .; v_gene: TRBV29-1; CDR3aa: CSAEEPGYGYTF; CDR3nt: TGCAGCGCCGAAGAACCGGGTTATGGCTACACCTTC
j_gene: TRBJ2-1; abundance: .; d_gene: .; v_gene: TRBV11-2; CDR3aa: CASTGGSGESSYNEQFF; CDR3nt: TGTGCCAGCACTGGAGGTAGCGGAGAGAGCTCCTACAATGAGCAGTTCTTC
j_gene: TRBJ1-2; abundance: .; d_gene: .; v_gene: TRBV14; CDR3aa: CASSQVGRNYGYTF; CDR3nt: TGTGCCAGCAGCCAAGTGGGCAGGAACTATGGCTACACCTTC
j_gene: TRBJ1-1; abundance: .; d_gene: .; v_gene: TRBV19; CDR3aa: CASSAGHLNTEAFF; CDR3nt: TGTGCCAGTAGCGCCGGACACCTAAACACTGAAGCTTTCTTT
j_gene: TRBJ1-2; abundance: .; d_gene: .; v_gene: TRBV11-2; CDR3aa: CASSPSTAANGYTF; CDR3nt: TGTGCCAGCAGCCCGAGCACCGCTGCCAATGGCTACACCTTC
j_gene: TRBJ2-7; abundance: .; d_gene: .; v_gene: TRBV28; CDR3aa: CASSALYEQYF; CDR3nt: TGTGCCAGCAGTGCCCTCTACGAGCAGTACTTC
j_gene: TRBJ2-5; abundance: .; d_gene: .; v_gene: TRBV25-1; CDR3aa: CASSDRAGIEETQYF; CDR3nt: TGTGCCAGCAGTGATAGGGCGGGGATAGAAGAGACCCAGTACTTC
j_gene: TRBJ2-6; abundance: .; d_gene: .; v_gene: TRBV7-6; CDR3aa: CASSSRTGANVLTF; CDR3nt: TGTGCCAGCAGCTCGCGAACGGGGGCCAACGTCCTGACTTTC
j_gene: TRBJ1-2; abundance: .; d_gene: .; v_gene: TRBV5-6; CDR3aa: CASSSRSDSPNYGYTF; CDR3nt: TGTGCCAGCAGCTCACGATCAGACTCCCCTAACTATGGCTACACCTTC
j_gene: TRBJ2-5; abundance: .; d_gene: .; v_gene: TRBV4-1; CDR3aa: CASSQVVGARETQYF; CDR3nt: TGCGCCAGCAGCCAAGTAGTGGGAGCTAGGGAGACCCAGTACTTC
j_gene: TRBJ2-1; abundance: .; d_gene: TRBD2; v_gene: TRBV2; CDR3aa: CASSEELAGKEFYEQFF; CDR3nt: TGTGCCAGCAGTGAGGAACTAGCGGGAAAAGAGTTCTATGAGCAGTTCTTC
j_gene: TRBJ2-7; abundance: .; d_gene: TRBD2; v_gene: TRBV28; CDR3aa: CASGGGSSYEQYF; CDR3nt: TGTGCCAGCGGGGGGGGAAGCTCCTACGAGCAGTACTTC
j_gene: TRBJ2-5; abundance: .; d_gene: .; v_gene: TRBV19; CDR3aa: CASRLSRAPGETQYF; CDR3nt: TGTGCCAGTAGATTATCCAGGGCCCCGGGGGAGACCCAGTACTTC
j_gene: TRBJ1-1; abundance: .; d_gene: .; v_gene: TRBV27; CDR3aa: CASSPGTGGDTEAFF; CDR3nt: TGTGCCAGCAGCCCGGGAACCGGCGGAGACACTGAAGCTTTCTTT
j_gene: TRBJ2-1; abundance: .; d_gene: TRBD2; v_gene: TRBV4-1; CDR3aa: CASSQDGLAGGINEQFF; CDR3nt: TGCGCCAGCAGCCAAGATGGTCTAGCGGGAGGTATCAATGAGCAGTTCTTC
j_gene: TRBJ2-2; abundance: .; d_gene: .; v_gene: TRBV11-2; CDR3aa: CATPDSDNTGELFF; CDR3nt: TGTGCCACTCCGGACAGTGATAACACCGGGGAGCTGTTTTTT
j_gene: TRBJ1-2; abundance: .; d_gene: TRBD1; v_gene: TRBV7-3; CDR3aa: CASSLADLGQGASDEGYTF; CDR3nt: TGTGCCAGCAGCTTAGCCGATTTAGGACAGGGGGCATCGGACGAGGGCTACACCTTC
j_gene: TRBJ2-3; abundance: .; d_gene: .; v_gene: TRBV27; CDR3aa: CASSLGGAGDTQYF; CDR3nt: TGTGCCAGCAGTTTAGGTGGGGCAGGAGATACGCAGTATTTT
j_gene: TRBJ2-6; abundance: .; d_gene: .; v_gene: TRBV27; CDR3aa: CASSLVLALTGANVLTF; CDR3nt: TGTGCCAGCAGTTTAGTTCTAGCTTTAACTGGGGCCAACGTCCTGACTTTC
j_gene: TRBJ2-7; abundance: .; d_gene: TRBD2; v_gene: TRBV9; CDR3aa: CASSVVAGGAYEQYF; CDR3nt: TGTGCCAGCAGCGTAGTGGCGGGAGGGGCCTACGAGCAGTACTTC
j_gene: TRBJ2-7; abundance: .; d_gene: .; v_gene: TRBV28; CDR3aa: CASSFPDSPTYEQYF; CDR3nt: TGTGCCAGCAGTTTTCCGGACAGTCCGACCTACGAGCAGTACTTC
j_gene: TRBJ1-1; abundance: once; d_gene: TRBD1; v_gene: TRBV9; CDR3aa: CASSVAGTGVTEAFF; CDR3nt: TGTGCCAGCAGCGTAGCTGGTACAGGGGTCACTGAAGCTTTCTTT
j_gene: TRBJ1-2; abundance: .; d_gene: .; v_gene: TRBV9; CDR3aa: CASSVIPGNYGYTF; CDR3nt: TGTGCCAGCAGCGTAATCCCGGGCAACTATGGCTACACCTTC
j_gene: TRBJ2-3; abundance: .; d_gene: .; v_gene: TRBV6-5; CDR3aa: CASRTDTTTDTQYF; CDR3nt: TGTGCCAGCAGGACGGACACTACCACAGATACGCAGTATTTT
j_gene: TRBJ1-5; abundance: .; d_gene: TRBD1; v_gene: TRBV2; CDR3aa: CASRGTAYSNQPQHF; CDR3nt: TGTGCCAGCAGAGGGACAGCTTATAGCAATCAGCCCCAGCATTTT
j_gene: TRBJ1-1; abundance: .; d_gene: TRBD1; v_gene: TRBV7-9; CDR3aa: CASSLVGTGATEAFF; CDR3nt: TGTGCCAGCAGCTTAGTAGGGACAGGGGCCACTGAAGCTTTCTTT
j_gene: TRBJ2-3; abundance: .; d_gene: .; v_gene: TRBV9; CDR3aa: CASSPGTTISTDTQYF; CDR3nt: TGTGCCAGCAGCCCCGGGACAACTATTAGCACAGATACGCAGTATTTT
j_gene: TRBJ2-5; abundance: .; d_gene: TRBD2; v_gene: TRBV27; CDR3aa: CASSTSGSLETQYF; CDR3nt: TGTGCCAGCAGCACTAGCGGGAGTTTGGAGACCCAGTACTTC
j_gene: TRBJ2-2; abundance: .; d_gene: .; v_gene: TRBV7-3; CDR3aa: CASSLGEIDTGELFF; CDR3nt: TGTGCCAGCAGCTTGGGGGAGATCGACACCGGGGAGCTGTTTTTT
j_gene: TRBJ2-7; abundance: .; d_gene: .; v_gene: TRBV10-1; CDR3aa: CASSTGSYEQYF; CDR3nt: TGCGCCAGCAGTACAGGGAGTTACGAGCAGTACTTC
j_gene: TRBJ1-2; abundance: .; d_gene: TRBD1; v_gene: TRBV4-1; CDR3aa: CASSRSQGARYGYTF; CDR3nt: TGCGCCAGCAGCCGATCACAGGGGGCTCGCTATGGCTACACCTTC
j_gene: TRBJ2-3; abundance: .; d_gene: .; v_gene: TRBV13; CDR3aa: CASSLGGFTDTQYF; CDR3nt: TGTGCCAGCAGCTTAGGGGGATTCACAGATACGCAGTATTTT
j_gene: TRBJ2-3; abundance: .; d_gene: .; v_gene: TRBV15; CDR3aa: CATRSTEASTDTQYF; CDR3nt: TGTGCCACCAGGTCAACAGAGGCTAGCACAGATACGCAGTATTTT
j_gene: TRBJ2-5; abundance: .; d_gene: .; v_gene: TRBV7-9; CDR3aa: CASSSRIQGRARVETQYF; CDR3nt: TGTGCCAGCAGCTCTCGGATACAGGGTAGGGCAAGAGTGGAGACCCAGTACTTC
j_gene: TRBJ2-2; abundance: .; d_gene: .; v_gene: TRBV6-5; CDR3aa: CATRPRAPGELFF; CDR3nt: TGTGCCACCCGGCCCCGGGCTCCCGGGGAGCTGTTTTTT
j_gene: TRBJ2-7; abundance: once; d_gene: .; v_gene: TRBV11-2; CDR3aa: CASSLGLTLRGDSYEQYF; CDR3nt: TGTGCCAGCAGCTTAGGCCTCACTCTAAGGGGAGACTCCTACGAGCAGTACTTC
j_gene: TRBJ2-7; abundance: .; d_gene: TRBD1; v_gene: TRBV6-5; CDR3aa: CASSYSRGRLDYEQYF; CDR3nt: TGTGCCAGCAGTTACTCCAGGGGGCGACTGGACTACGAGCAGTACTTC
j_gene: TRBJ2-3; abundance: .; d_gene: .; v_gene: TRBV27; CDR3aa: CARTPKGTDTQYF; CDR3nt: TGTGCCAGGACGCCAAAGGGCACCGATACGCAGTATTTT